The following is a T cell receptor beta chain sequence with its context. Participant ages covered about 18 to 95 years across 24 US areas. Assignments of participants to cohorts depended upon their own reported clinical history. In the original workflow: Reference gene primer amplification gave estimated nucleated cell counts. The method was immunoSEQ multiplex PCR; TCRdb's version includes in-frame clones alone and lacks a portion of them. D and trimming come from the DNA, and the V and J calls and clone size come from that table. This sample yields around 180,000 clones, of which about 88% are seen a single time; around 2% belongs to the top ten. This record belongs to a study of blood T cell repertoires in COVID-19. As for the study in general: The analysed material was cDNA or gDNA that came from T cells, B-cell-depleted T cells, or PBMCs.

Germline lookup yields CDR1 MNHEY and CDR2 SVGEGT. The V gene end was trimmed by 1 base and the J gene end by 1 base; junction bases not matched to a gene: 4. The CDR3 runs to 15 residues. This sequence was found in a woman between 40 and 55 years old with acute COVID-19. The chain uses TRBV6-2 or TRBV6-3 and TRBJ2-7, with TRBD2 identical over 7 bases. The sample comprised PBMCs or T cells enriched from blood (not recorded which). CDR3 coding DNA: TGTGCCAGCAGTTACTATGGGGGGGATTCCTACGAGCAGTACTTC. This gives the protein CASSYYGGDSYEQYF.